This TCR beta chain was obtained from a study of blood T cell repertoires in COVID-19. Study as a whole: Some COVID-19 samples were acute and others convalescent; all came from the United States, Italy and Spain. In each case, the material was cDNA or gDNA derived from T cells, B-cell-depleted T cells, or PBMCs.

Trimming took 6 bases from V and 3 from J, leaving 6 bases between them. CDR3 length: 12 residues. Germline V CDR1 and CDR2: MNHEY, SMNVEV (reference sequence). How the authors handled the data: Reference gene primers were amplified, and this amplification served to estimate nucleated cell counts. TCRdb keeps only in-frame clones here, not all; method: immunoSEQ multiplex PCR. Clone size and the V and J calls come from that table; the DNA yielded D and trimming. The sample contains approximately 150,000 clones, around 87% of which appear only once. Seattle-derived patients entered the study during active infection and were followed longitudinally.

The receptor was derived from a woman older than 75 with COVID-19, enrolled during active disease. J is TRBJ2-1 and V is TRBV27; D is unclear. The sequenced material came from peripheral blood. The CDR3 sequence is CASRRNYNEQFF. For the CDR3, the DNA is TGTGCCAGCAGGCGGAACTACAATGAGCAGTTCTTC.